This TCR beta chain is from a study of T cell responses to AZD1222 COVID-19 vaccine. The study's findings and limits: Sampling that yielded the repertoires occurred only after the peak T cell response. Donors, mostly white British, included more females; clonal diversity was possibly underestimated. Spike-wide coverage was observed for vaccine-associated CD4 TCRs, with dominant responses at 160-218 and 743-854.

Worth noting for this clone: What it binds is not known.

The data were produced by immunoSEQ multiplex PCR, yet TCRdb's version contains in-frame clones alone and is incomplete. The sample includes some 170,000 clones, 85% to 95% seen only once; the top ten take about 1%. With V trimmed by 3 bases and J by 0 bases, 4 bases remained unmatched. This CDR3 spans 16 amino acids. The germline V gene encodes CDR1 LNHDA and CDR2 SQIVND (reference sequence). The chain employs TRBV19 and TRBJ2-1; 8 bases fit TRBD2. This sequence was found in an adult who received the MenACWY meningococcal vaccine as a control. The sample in question was peripheral blood, obtained 28 days after the second dose of the MenACWY control vaccine. The CDR3 DNA sequence: TGTGCCAGTAGTATCACCCTAGCGGGCTCCTACAATGAGCAGTTCTTC. Protein product: CASSITLAGSYNEQFF.